This TCR beta chain derives from a study of cytomegalovirus exposure and HLA in healthy donors. Study-wide results and caveats: According to a later analysis, donors in an Asian-associated ancestry cluster reportedly had fewer N-insertions than the approximately 620-donor mean. Earlier analysis yielded a pattern in which most TCR beta V segments were productive about 90% or about 30% of the time. A later analysis linked a missense variant in DCLRE1C to the trimming of TCR beta V and J genes.

Nominally healthy donors were sampled, though unrecorded immune exposures were likely. This clone was recorded once. Antigen specificity is unknown. Use of 60 Vbeta and 13 Jbeta primers characterized the PCR. Produced via immunoSEQ multiplex PCR; TCRdb's table is partial and in-frame only. The table has around 100,000 clones, around 80% seen once. Germline loops: CDR1 LNHDA, CDR2 SQIVND (reference sequence). CDR3 length equals 13 residues. The germline V and J ends were trimmed by 7 bases and 5 bases, with 14 bases remaining between them. The TCR comes from a male donor in good health and CMV-seropositive. Input material: PBMCs. The chain uses TRBV19 and TRBJ1-2; a possible D gene is TRBD1 (6 bases). The CDR3 protein is CASIANQGYGYTF. CDR3 DNA: TGTGCCAGTATCGCTAATCAGGGGTATGGCTACACCTTC. Based on the CDR3 plus reference TRBV19 and TRBJ1-2, the full variable domain is DGGITQSPKYLFRKEGQNVTLSCEQNLNHDAMYWYRQDPGQGLRLIYYSQIVNDFQKGDIAEGYSVSREKKESFPLTVTSAQKNPTAFYLCASIANQGYGYTFGSGTRLTVV.